Listed here are 4 T cell receptor beta chains from one sample, sequenced in a study of T cells after yellow fever vaccination. MiXCR, applied by TCRdb to the 5' RACE reads, yields one record per CDR3 protein. The top ten clones hold about 0.51% of a sample with 200,000 to 300,000 distinct CDR3 sequences, 10% to 15% of them seen once. This specimen consisted of CD4+ T cells sorted from PBMCs, obtained 45 days after the yellow fever booster vaccination. The receptors come from a man in his thirties or forties who received the YFV17D yellow fever vaccine.

The rearrangement uses TRBV20-1 and TRBJ2-2; tentatively, D is TRBD1 or TRBD2 (5 bases each). The CDR3 runs 14 residues. Germline V CDR1 and CDR2: DFQATT, SNEGSKA (reference sequence). The germline V and J ends were trimmed by 4 bases and 2 bases, with 11 bases remaining between them. CDR3 residues: CSATRGTNTGELFF. The CDR3 DNA sequence: TGCAGTGCTACGAGGGGAACAAACACCGGGGAGCTGTTTTTT.

The gene calls are TRBV20-1 and TRBJ2-5; 9 nucleotides line up with TRBD2. Germline V gives CDR1 DFQATT, CDR2 SNEGSKA (reference sequence). This CDR3 has 16 amino acids. The ends lost 4 bases at V and 5 bases at J; junction bases unmatched: 14. The CDR3, as DNA: TGCAGTGCTACCCTGGGAGCGGGAGGCCTCGGGGAGACCCAGTACTTC. Encoded protein: CSATLGAGGLGETQYF.

This clonotype was observed a few times. The V gene is TRBV5-1, the J gene TRBJ2-1; weak D call: TRBD1 (5 bases). The germline CDR1 and CDR2 sequences are SGHRS and YFSETQ. V was pared by 4 bases and J by 1 base, with 9 bases between. This CDR3 region has 14 residues. CDR3 protein: CASSADTSYNEQFF. In DNA form, the CDR3 reads TGCGCCAGCAGCGCGGACACGTCCTACAATGAGCAGTTCTTC.

The V gene is TRBV5-5, the J gene TRBJ2-1; TRBD2 matches 9 bases. The CDR3 spans 17 residues. The germline V gene has CDR1 SGHKS and CDR2 YYEKEE (reference sequence). V lost 2 bases, J lost 7 bases, and 13 bases stayed unmatched. Written as DNA, the CDR3 is TGTGCCAGCAGCTTAAACCCGAGTAGCGGGAGAGGGAATGAGCAGTTCTTC. Its translation is CASSLNPSSGRGNEQFF.